This T cell receptor (beta chain) was recorded in a study of kidney transplant recipient with SARS-CoV-2 infection. TCRdb itself ran the reads through MiXCR, one entry per CDR3 protein. The repertoire consists of roughly 250,000 distinct CDR3 sequences, with 25% to 35% occurring once and the leading ten covering 7% to 8%. With respect to this clonotype: A much larger clone differs from this one at a single base, so this may be a read error.

The CDR3 runs to 14 residues. The germline gives CDR1 SGHRS, CDR2 YFSETQ. This sequence was found in a male patient in his thirties who had COVID-19 and was a kidney transplant recipient. Part of the T cell pool may stem from the graft donor. The material sequenced was a blood sample, taken at baseline and on day 111 from a kidney transplant recipient. The genes are TRBV5-1 and TRBJ1-4, with a tentative D call TRBD1 (5 bases). The DNA for the CDR3 is TGCGCCAGCAGCCCGGATGGGGCCAATGAAAAACTGTCTTTT. This gives the protein CASSPDGANEKLSF.